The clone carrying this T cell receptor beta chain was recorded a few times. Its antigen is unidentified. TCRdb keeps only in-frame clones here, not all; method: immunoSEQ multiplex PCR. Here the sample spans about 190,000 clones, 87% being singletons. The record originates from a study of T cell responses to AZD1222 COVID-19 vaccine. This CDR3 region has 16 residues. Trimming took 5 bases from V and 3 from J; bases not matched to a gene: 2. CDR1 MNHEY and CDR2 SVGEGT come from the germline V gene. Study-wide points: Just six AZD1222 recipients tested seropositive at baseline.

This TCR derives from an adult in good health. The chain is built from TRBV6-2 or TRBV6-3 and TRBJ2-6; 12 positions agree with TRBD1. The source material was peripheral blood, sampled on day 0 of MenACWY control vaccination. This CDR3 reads CASSGTGGRGANVLTF. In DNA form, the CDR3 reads TGTGCCAGCAGTGGGACAGGGGGCCGTGGGGCCAACGTCCTGACTTTC.